The clone carrying this TCR beta chain was seen a handful of times. Its target is unknown. This specimen belongs to a study of OX40 agonist ivuxolimab in advanced cancers. This table comes from immunoSEQ multiplex PCR, and its TCRdb copy is limited to in-frame clones, with some not included. The sample records roughly 59,000 clones, approximately 88% being singletons. Broader study findings: In the 0.1 to 3.0 mg/kg range, CD4+ and CD8+ blood T cells had expanded clonally by week 6. The antigens recognized by the expanded peripheral T cells, that is their antigen specificity, were not determined. Average numbers of expanded clones were greater in CD8+ T cells than in CD4+.

Researchers took blood at baseline, on cycle 4 day 1, and on cycle 7 day 1. Per germline, CDR1 SNHLY and CDR2 FYNNEI. CDR3 length: 14 amino acids. V trimming: 4 bases; J trimming: 10 bases; junction bases outside the gene matches: 10. This chain uses TRBV2 with TRBJ1-1; 9 bases align to TRBD1. Sample: CD4+ or CD8+ T cells sorted from blood, taken in a trial of the OX40 agonist ivuxolimab. This sequence was found in an adult with an advanced solid tumor such as melanoma, head and neck, liver or kidney cancer. CDR3 loop: CASSAAGQGGVAFF. CDR3 nucleotides: TGTGCCAGCAGTGCCGCGGGACAGGGTGGAGTAGCTTTCTTT.